A single T cell receptor beta chain is shown here with its context. This entry belongs to a study of blood T cell repertoires in COVID-19. Per the study methods: The authors estimated nucleated cell counts from reference gene primer amplification. Produced via immunoSEQ multiplex PCR; TCRdb's table is partial and in-frame only. V, J and clone size derive from that table, while D and trimming were established from the DNA sequence. Among approximately 97,000 clones, less than 90% were seen once, and the ten largest hold around a sixth. The CDR3 is 14 residues long. V was cut by 0 bases and J by 3 bases, with 7 bases left in between. Per the germline V gene, CDR1 is SGHRS and CDR2 is YFSETQ.

The genes are TRBV5-1 and TRBJ1-3; maybe TRBD1 (6 bases). Sequencing was performed on peripheral blood. The sequence came from a woman of 80 years or more with acute or convalescent COVID-19. CDR3 DNA: TGCGCCAGCAGCTTGGTAGGGGGTGGAAACACCATATATTTT. It codes for CASSLVGGGNTIYF.